The rows below give T cell receptor beta chains drawn from one sample of a study of T-cell memory formation after mild COVID-19. One entry per CDR3 protein results from TCRdb running MiXCR on the 5' RACE reads. This repertoire shows 90,000 to 120,000 distinct CDR3 sequences, 8.5% to 14% found once; its top ten account for roughly 40%. Sequences were obtained from PBMCs or a T cell subset sorted from them (not recorded which). The receptor set was obtained from a man between 18 and 29 years old who had mild COVID-19 (a few samples of this study predate the infection). Cell type and time point are not known. CDR3s include the opening cysteine and the closing phenylalanine or tryptophan. A D gene is named only where the DNA matches it firmly. Clone size is shown for a subset of rows, as once, few, many or a class of expanded clone.

>TRBJ2-3|TRBV6-1|NA|TRBD2
TGTGCCAGCAGGCTCAGACTAGCTAGCACAGATACGCAGTATTTT
CASRLRLASTDTQYF
>TRBJ2-3|TRBV6-6|NA|NA
TGTGCCAGCAGTTACTTCCGGGGGCACACAGATACGCAGTATTTT
CASSYFRGHTDTQYF
>TRBJ1-4|TRBV6-5|few|TRBD1
TGTGCCAGCAGTTACACAGACAGGGTGGGGAATGAAAAACTGTTTTTT
CASSYTDRVGNEKLFF
>TRBJ2-3|TRBV9|NA|TRBD2
TGTGCCAGCAGCGCCTGGACTAGCGGGGTCACAGATACGCAGTATTTT
CASSAWTSGVTDTQYF
>TRBJ1-6|TRBV5-1|few|NA
TGCGCCAGCAGCTTGGTCGGCCGACGCGGTTCACCCCTCCACTTT
CASSLVGRRGSPLHF
>TRBJ2-5|TRBV14|NA|TRBD2
TGTGCCAGCAGCCAGACCTACGTCCCGGGACTAGCCGTAGAGACCCAGTACTTC
CASSQTYVPGLAVETQYF
>TRBJ2-2|TRBV5-1|many|TRBD1
TGCGCCAGCTATAGGGGGCGCGGCACCGGGGAGCTGTTTTTT
CASYRGRGTGELFF
>TRBJ2-5|TRBV7-9|NA|NA
TGTGCCAGCAGCTTTAAGATGATCCAAGAGACCCAGTACTTC
CASSFKMIQETQYF
>TRBJ2-1|TRBV4-1|few|TRBD2
TGCGCCAGCAGCCGACAGCGGGGGGCCTACAATGAGCAGTTCTTC
CASSRQRGAYNEQFF
>TRBJ1-5|TRBV3-1|few|NA
TGTGCCAGCAGCCTAGGAGTCGGCAATCAGCCCCAGCATTTT
CASSLGVGNQPQHF
>TRBJ1-2|TRBV5-1|NA|TRBD1
TGCGCCAGCAGCTCGAGTTTCAGGGGGAATAACTATGGCTACACCTTC
CASSSSFRGNNYGYTF
>TRBJ2-5|TRBV12-3/TRBV12-4|NA|NA
TGTGCCAGCAGTTTTGAGGGGCAGACCCAGTACTTC
CASSFEGQTQYF
>TRBJ1-1|TRBV2|NA|NA
TGTGCCACCATCAATCTGGGGACTGAAGCTTTCTTT
CATINLGTEAFF
>TRBJ2-1|TRBV11-2|NA|NA
TGTGCCAGCAGCTTCCCCCCCAATGAGCAGTTCTTC
CASSFPPNEQFF
>TRBJ1-4|TRBV12-3/TRBV12-4|NA|NA
TGTGCCAGCAGTTTCACGGGTGATGAAAAACTGTTTTTT
CASSFTGDEKLFF
>TRBJ2-5|TRBV6-5|many|NA
TGTGCCAGCAGTTATCGTTCCCAAGAGACCCAGTACTTC
CASSYRSQETQYF
>TRBJ2-2|TRBV4-1|many|TRBD2
TGCGCCAGCAGCCACCCTTGGCGGGGGGCGAACACCGGGGAGCTGTTTTTT
CASSHPWRGANTGELFF
>TRBJ1-5|TRBV12-3/TRBV12-4|NA|TRBD1
TGTGCCAGCAGTCACCTAACAGGGGTATATAGCAATCAGCCCCAGCATTTT
CASSHLTGVYSNQPQHF
>TRBJ2-2|TRBV6-5|few|NA
TGTGCCAGCAGTTACTCGATTGATAGCACCGGGGAGCTGTTTTTT
CASSYSIDSTGELFF
>TRBJ2-3|TRBV19|few|NA
TGTGCCAGTAGTATGGGCCGTGGCGGAATGGCAGATACGCAGTATTTT
CASSMGRGGMADTQYF
>TRBJ2-3|TRBV15|many|NA
TGTGCCACCAGCAGAGATAGGGTAGATACGCAGTATTTT
CATSRDRVDTQYF
>TRBJ2-1|TRBV6-5|NA|TRBD2
TGTGCCAGCAGTTACTCGCAAACTAGCGGGGTGGGCAATGAGCAGTTCTTC
CASSYSQTSGVGNEQFF
>TRBJ2-7|TRBV10-3|few|TRBD2
TGTGCCATCAGTGAGTCGAGTCTAGCGGCTTCCTACGAGCAGTACTTC
CAISESSLAASYEQYF
>TRBJ1-4|TRBV4-1|NA|NA
TGCGCCAGCAGCCCTGGGATGACAGAAAAACTGTTTTTT
CASSPGMTEKLFF
>TRBJ2-1|TRBV5-1|NA|NA
TGCGCCAGCAGCTCGGACCTGAGCTCCTACAATGAGCAGTTCTTC
CASSSDLSSYNEQFF
>TRBJ1-1|TRBV7-9|few|TRBD1
TGTGCGATGGACAGGGGGCCCACTGAAGCTTTCTTT
CAMDRGPTEAFF
>TRBJ2-3|TRBV4-1|NA|TRBD2
TGCGCCAGCAGCCAAGAACCCCTACTAGCGGGGGGGCTAAATACGCAGTATTTT
CASSQEPLLAGGLNTQYF
>TRBJ1-1|TRBV27|few|NA
TGTGCCAGCAGTTTGAACGGGGCGTTGGCTGAAGCTTTCTTT
CASSLNGALAEAFF
>TRBJ2-7|TRBV19|NA|NA
TGTGCCAGTAGTGTCCTCGGTAGCTCCTACGAGCAGTACTTC
CASSVLGSSYEQYF